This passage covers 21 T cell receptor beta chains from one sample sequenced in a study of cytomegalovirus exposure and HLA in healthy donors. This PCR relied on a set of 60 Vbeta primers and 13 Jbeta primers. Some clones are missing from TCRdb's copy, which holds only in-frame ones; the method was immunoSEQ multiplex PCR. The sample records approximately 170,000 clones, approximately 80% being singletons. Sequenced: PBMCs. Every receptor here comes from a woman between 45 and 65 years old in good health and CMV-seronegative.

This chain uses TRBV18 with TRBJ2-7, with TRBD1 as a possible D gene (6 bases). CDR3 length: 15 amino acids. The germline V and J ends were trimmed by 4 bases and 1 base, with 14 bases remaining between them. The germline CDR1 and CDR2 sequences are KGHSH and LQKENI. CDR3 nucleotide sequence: TGTGCCAGCTCACAGGGGGTGCCCTCATCCTACGAGCAGTACTTC. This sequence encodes CASSQGVPSSYEQYF. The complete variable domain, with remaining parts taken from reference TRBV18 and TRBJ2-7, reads NAGVMQNPRHLVRRRGQEARLRCSPMKGHSHVYWYRQLPEEGLKFMVYLQKENIIDESGMPKERFSAEFPKEGPSILRIQQVVRGDSAAYFCASSQGVPSSYEQYFGPGTRLTVT.

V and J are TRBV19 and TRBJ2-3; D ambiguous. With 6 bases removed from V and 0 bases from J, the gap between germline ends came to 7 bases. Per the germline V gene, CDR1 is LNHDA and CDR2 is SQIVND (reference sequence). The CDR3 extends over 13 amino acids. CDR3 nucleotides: TGTGCCAGTAGGTCAACTAGCACAGATACGCAGTATTTT. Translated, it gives CASRSTSTDTQYF.

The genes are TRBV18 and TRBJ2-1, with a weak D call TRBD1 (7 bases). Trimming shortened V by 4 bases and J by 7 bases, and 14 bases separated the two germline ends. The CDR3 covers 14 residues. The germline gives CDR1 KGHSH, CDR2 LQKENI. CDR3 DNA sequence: TGTGCCAGCTCACATCCGGGGGACAGAAATGAGCAGTTCTTC. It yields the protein CASSHPGDRNEQFF.

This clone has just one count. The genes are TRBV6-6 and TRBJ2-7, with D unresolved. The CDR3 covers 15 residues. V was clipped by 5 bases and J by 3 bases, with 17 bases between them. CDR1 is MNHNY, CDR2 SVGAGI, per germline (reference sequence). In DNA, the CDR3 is TGTGCCAGCAGTACCCCCACACCGTCCCACTACGAGCAGTACTTC. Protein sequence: CASSTPTPSHYEQYF.

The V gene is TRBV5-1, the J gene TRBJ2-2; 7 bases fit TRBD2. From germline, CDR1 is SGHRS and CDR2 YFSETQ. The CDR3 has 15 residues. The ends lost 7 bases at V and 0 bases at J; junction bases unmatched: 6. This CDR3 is CASGAGGTNTGELFF. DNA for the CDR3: TGCGCCAGCGGGGCCGGGGGGACGAACACCGGGGAGCTGTTTTTT.

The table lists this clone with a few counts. CDR3 sequence (DNA): TGTGCCAGCTCACCCCTGAGAGCAGGACAGAGAGGCATGGAGAACATTCAGTACTTC. It translates to CASSPLRAGQRGMENIQYF. The gene calls are TRBV18 and TRBJ2-4, with D perhaps TRBD1 (6 bases). CDR3 length equals 19 residues. Per the germline V gene, CDR1 is KGHSH and CDR2 is LQKENI. V shed 3 bases and J shed 7 bases, with 28 bases lying between them.

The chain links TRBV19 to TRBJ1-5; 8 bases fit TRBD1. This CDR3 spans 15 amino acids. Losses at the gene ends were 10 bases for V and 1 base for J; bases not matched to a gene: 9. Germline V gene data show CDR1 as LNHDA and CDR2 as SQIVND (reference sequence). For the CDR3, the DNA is TGTGCCACCGGGACAGGCCCCTTGAGCAATCAGCCCCAGCATTTT. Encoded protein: CATGTGPLSNQPQHF.

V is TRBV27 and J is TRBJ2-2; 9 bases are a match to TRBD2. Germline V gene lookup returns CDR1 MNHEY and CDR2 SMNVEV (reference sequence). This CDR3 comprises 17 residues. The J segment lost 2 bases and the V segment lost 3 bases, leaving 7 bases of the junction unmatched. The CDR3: CASSLLSSGKNTGELFF. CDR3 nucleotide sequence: TGTGCCAGCAGTTTGCTCTCTAGCGGGAAAAACACCGGGGAGCTGTTTTTT.

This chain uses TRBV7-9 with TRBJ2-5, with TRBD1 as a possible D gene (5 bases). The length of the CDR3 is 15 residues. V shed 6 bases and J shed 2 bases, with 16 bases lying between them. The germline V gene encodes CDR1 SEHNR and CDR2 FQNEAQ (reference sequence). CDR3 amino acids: CASSPKGSKQETQYF. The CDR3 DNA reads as TGTGCCAGCAGTCCTAAGGGGTCCAAACAAGAGACCCAGTACTTC.

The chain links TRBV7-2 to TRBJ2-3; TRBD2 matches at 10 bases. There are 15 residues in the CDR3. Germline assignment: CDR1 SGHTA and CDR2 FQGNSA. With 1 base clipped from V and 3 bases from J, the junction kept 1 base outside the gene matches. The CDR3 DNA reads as TGTGCCAGCAGCTTAGAGGGACTAGCGACAGATACGCAGTATTTT. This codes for CASSLEGLATDTQYF.

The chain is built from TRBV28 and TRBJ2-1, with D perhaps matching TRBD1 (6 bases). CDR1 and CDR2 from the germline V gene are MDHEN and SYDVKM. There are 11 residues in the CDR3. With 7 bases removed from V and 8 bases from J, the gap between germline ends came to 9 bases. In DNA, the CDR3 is TGTGCCAGCATATACAGGGATGAGCAGTTCTTC. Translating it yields CASIYRDEQFF.

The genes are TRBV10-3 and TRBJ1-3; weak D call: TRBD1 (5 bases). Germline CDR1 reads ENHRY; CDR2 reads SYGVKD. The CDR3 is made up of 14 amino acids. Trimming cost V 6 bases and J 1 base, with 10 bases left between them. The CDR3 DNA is TGTGCCATCAGGCCCAGGGATTCTGGAAACACCATATATTTT. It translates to CAIRPRDSGNTIYF.

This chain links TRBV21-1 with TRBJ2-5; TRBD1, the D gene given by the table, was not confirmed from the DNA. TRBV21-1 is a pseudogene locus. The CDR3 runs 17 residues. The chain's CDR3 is CASREATGRKGRETQYF. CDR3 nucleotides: TGTGCCAGCAGGGAGGCGACAGGCAGAAAGGGTAGGGAGACCCAGTACTTC.

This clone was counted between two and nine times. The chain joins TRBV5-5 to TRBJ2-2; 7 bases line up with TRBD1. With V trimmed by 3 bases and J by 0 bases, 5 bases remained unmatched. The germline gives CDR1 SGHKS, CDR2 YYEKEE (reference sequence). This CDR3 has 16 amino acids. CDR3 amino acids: CASSWVGTANTGELFF. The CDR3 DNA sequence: TGTGCCAGCAGCTGGGTCGGGACAGCGAACACCGGGGAGCTGTTTTTT.

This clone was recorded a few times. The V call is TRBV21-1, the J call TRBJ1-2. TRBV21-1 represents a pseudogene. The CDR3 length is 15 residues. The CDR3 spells CASSTRPGGAGGYTF. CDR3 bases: TGTGCCAGCAGCACCCGACCGGGGGGGGCGGGGGGCTACACCTTC.

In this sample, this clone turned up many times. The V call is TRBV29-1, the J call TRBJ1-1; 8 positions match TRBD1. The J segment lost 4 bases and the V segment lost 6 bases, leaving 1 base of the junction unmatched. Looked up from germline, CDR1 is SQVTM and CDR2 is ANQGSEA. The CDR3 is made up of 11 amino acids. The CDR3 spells CSVTGGTEAFF. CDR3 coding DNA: TGCAGCGTAACAGGGGGCACTGAAGCTTTCTTT. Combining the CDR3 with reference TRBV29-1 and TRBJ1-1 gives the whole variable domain SAVISQKPSRDICQRGTSLTIQCQVDSQVTMMFWYRQQPGQSLTLIATANQGSEATYESGFVIDKFPISRPNLTFSTLTVSNMSPEDSSIYLCSVTGGTEAFFGQGTRLTVV.

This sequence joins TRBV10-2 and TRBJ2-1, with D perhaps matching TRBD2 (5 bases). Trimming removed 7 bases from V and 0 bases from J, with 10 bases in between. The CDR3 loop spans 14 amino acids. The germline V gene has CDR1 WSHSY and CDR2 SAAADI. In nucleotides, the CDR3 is TGCGCCAGCATGCGGGCCAGCTCCTACAATGAGCAGTTCTTC. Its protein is CASMRASSYNEQFF.

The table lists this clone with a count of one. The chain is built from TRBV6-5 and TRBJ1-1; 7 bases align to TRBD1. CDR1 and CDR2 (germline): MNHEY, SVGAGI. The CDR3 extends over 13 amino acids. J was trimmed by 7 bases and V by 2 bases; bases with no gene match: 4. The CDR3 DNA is TGTGCCAGCAGTTACGAGACAGGGAGTGAAGCTTTCTTT. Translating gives CASSYETGSEAFF.

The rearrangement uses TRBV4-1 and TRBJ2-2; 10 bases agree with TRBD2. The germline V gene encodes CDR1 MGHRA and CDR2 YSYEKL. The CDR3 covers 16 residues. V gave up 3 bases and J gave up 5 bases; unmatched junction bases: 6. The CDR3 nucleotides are TGCGCCAGCAGCCACATAGCGGGAGGTGAGACCGGGGAGCTGTTTTTT. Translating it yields CASSHIAGGETGELFF.

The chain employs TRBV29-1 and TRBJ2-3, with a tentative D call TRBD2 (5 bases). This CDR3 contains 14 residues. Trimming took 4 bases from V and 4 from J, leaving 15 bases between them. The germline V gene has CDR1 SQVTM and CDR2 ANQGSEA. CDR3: CSVARAVRPDTQYF. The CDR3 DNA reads TGCAGCGTTGCTAGAGCGGTCCGGCCAGATACGCAGTATTTT.

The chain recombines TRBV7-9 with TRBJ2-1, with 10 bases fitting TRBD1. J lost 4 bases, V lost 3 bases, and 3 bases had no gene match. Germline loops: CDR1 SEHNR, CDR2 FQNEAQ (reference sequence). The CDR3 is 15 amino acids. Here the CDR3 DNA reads TGTGCCAGCAGCTTGTGGACAGGGGGATACAATGAGCAGTTCTTC. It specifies CASSLWTGGYNEQFF.